The T cell receptor beta chain under discussion was sequenced for a study of shared clonotypes between healthy human individuals. General study findings and limits: Generally, naive subsets came out with larger estimated richness than memory subsets. About 5.2% was the fraction of naive CD4 clonotypes found shared across a few donors. Limited genetic and exposure-history diversity came from having few donors.

The data were produced by immunoSEQ multiplex PCR, yet TCRdb's version contains in-frame clones alone and is incomplete. The table has about a million clones, more than 65% seen once. Details on this clone: Its antigen remains unidentified.

Germline-derived CDR1 and CDR2 are SGHRS and YFSETQ. The CDR3 runs to 16 residues. Trimming shortened V by 2 bases and J by 5 bases, and 19 bases separated the two germline ends. Splitting the CD4+ cells yielded a CD45RA+ naive subset and a CD45RA-negative memory subset. Sequenced: memory CD4+ T cells sorted from blood. Described subset: CD45RA-negative fraction. The chain joins TRBV5-1 to TRBJ2-5, with D possibly TRBD2 on 5 matching bases. The receptor was derived from a man aged 18 to 29 in good health. This CDR3 is CASSFSTTAGTETQYF. CDR3 DNA sequence: TGCGCCAGCAGCTTCTCGACTACAGCCGGAACGGAGACCCAGTACTTC.